Presented here are 5 T cell receptor beta chains from one specimen sequenced in a study of cytomegalovirus exposure and HLA in healthy donors. Amplification used 60 Vbeta primers and 13 Jbeta primers. Sequencing was performed with immunoSEQ multiplex PCR; in TCRdb, only in-frame clones are kept and a portion is missing. This repertoire includes under 200,000 clones. Sequenced sample: PBMCs. All receptors derive from a man aged 25-40 years in good health and CMV-seronegative.

The chain couples TRBV7-6 to TRBJ1-2; D may be TRBD1 (6 bases). There are 13 residues in the CDR3. V was trimmed by 0 bases and J by 7 bases, leaving 9 bases between them. Germline V gene data show CDR1 as SGHVS and CDR2 as FNYEAQ. This CDR3 is CASSLAGAGGYTF. CDR3 nucleotide sequence: TGTGCCAGCAGCTTAGCGGGGGCTGGTGGCTACACCTTC.

The chain has TRBV5-1 and TRBJ2-1; 13 nucleotides agree with TRBD2. The CDR3 runs 18 residues. Unmatched junction bases numbered 15, after V lost 2 bases and J lost 10 bases. Germline CDR1 is SGHRS and CDR2 is YFSETQ. The CDR3 region is CASSFTGGVGLAGREQFF. The CDR3 DNA reads TGCGCCAGCAGCTTTACAGGGGGAGTGGGACTAGCGGGAAGGGAGCAGTTCTTC. The variable domain in full, completed from reference TRBV5-1 and TRBJ2-1, reads KAGVTQTPRYLIKTRGQQVTLSCSPISGHRSVSWYQQTPGQGLQFLFEYFSETQRNKGNFPGRFSGRQFSNSRSEMNVSTLELGDSALYLCASSFTGGVGLAGREQFFGPGTRLTVL.

This rearrangement joins TRBV7-2 to TRBJ2-7, with D possibly TRBD2 on 6 matching bases. Per the germline V gene, CDR1 is SGHTA and CDR2 is FQGNSA. This CDR3 region has 14 residues. V gave up 2 bases and J gave up 7 bases, with 15 bases separating them. This CDR3 reads CASSLQPGLPEQYF. DNA of the CDR3: TGTGCCAGCAGCTTACAACCGGGACTTCCTGAGCAGTACTTC.

CDR3: CAWSGTGGWYEQYF. The CDR3 DNA is TGTGCCTGGAGTGGGACAGGGGGGTGGTACGAGCAGTACTTC. The chain uses TRBV30 and TRBJ2-7; TRBD1 agrees at 10 bases. J lost 4 bases, V lost 1 base, and 4 bases had no gene match. The germline V gene has CDR1 GTSNPN and CDR2 SVGIG (reference sequence). The CDR3 totals 14 residues.

The chain uses TRBV30 and TRBJ2-2; TRBD1 aligns across 7 bases. With V trimmed by 0 bases and J by 6 bases, 10 bases remained unmatched. Germline V lookup: CDR1 GTSNPN, CDR2 SVGIG (reference sequence). The CDR3 is made up of 16 amino acids. The CDR3 bases are TGTGCCTGGAGTGTGTGGGGGACAGCACTTCCCGGGGAGCTGTTTTTT. Its protein is CAWSVWGTALPGELFF.